A selection of T cell receptor beta chains follows, all from one sample in a study of human T cells and chemical hapten exposure. MiXCR was run by TCRdb on the RACE reads, yielding one entry per CDR3 protein. Among under 110,000 distinct CDR3 sequences listed, around 10% were seen once. The sample here was whole blood, taken in connection with sensitization to the hapten diphenylcyclopropenone (DPC). The receptors originated from a woman aged 50 to 60 with alopecia areata. Some clones in this sample may be carry-over from other donors' samples. CDR3s include the opening cysteine and the closing phenylalanine or tryptophan. Fields, in order: CDR3 DNA, CDR3 protein, clone size, V gene, D gene, CDR3 length, J gene. The D gene is left open where the match is weak. The size field is filled for only some rows; it gives once, few, many or a size class.

TGTGCCAGCAGCTTGGGTTCTACCCTCTACAATGAGCAGTTCTTC | CASSLGSTLYNEQFF | few | TRBV11-3 | NA | 15 | TRBJ2-1
TGTGCCAGCAGCGCCTCTTCAAGGGCTTTCTTT | CASSASSRAFF | few | TRBV28 | NA | 11 | TRBJ1-1
TGTGCCAGTAGTCTCCTCTTCCTGGACGGCTACGAGCAGTACTTC | CASSLLFLDGYEQYF | few | TRBV19 | NA | 15 | TRBJ2-7
TGTGCCACCAGGGCAGGAGGCGACACTGAAGCTTTCTTT | CATRAGGDTEAFF | few | TRBV24-1 | NA | 13 | TRBJ1-1
TGTGCCAGCACCCCCGGACAGGTCCATGAGCAGTTCTTC | CASTPGQVHEQFF | NA | TRBV7-2 | TRBD1 | 13 | TRBJ2-1
TGTGCCAGCAGGAATACAGGGGACACTGAAGCTTTCTTT | CASRNTGDTEAFF | few | TRBV6-5 | TRBD1 | 13 | TRBJ1-1
TGTGCCAGCAGCCTTCCGACTAGCGGGGGGAAAAACAATGAGCAGTTCTTC | CASSLPTSGGKNNEQFF | NA | TRBV4-2 | TRBD2 | 17 | TRBJ2-1
TGTGCCAGCACCGGGAGGAAGACTGAAGCTTTCTTT | CASTGRKTEAFF | many | TRBV6-2/TRBV6-3 | NA | 12 | TRBJ1-1
TGTGCCAGCATGAACCGTACAGGGTTCAGGGAGACCCAGTACTTC | CASMNRTGFRETQYF | many | TRBV2 | NA | 15 | TRBJ2-5
TGTGCCAGCAGTTTAACAGGGACAGTGGCGCAGTATTTT | CASSLTGTVAQYF | few | TRBV28 | TRBD1 | 13 | TRBJ2-3
TGTGCCAGCTCACCAGGACTTACTTCTGGAAACACCATATATTTT | CASSPGLTSGNTIYF | few | TRBV18 | NA | 15 | TRBJ1-3
TGTGCCAGCAGTGGACCAGGGAGGGCCTCCTACGAGCAGTACTTC | CASSGPGRASYEQYF | few | TRBV12-3/TRBV12-4 | TRBD2 | 15 | TRBJ2-7
TGTGCCAGCAGCGTCGGGGGGGGCTTAGAGACCCAGTACTTC | CASSVGGGLETQYF | few | TRBV28 | TRBD2 | 14 | TRBJ2-5
TGTGCCAGCAGTCCGGCCGTGACCCAGCATTTT | CASSPAVTQHF | few | TRBV28 | NA | 11 | TRBJ1-5
TGTGCCAGCAGCCAAGGGACGGCCCGCCGGGATACGCAGTATTTT | CASSQGTARRDTQYF | NA | TRBV14 | NA | 15 | TRBJ2-3
TGCAGTGCTAGACTCGAAACCTCGGGACTCTCAAACTCCTACGAGCAGTACTTC | CSARLETSGLSNSYEQYF | NA | TRBV20-1 | NA | 18 | TRBJ2-7
TGTGCCAGCAGTTCCCCCCATAGGAATCAGCCCCAGCATTTT | CASSSPHRNQPQHF | many | TRBV6-2/TRBV6-3 | NA | 14 | TRBJ1-5
TGTGCCAGCAGCCACCGGAGGGGAGGGACTGAAGCTTTCTTT | CASSHRRGGTEAFF | NA | TRBV3-1 | NA | 14 | TRBJ1-1
TGCAGTGCTAGAGAGGCCGTGAGCTCCTACAATGAGCAGTTCTTC | CSAREAVSSYNEQFF | NA | TRBV20-1 | NA | 15 | TRBJ2-1
TGTGCCAGCAGCCTTAATTCCCTGAGCTCCTACAATGAGCAGTTCTTC | CASSLNSLSSYNEQFF | many | TRBV28 | NA | 16 | TRBJ2-1
TGCAGCGTTGACTCCGGGACAGCTTTCAATGAGCAGTTCTTC | CSVDSGTAFNEQFF | few | TRBV29-1 | TRBD1 | 14 | TRBJ2-1
TGCGCCAGCAGCTTGGCCCCCGACAGGGGCGCTGAAGCTTTCTTT | CASSLAPDRGAEAFF | many | TRBV5-1 | TRBD1 | 15 | TRBJ1-1
TGTGCCACCAGTGATCGCACAGGGATGGGTCAGCCCCAGCATTTT | CATSDRTGMGQPQHF | many | TRBV24-1 | NA | 15 | TRBJ1-5
TGTGCCAGCAGCTTAGGCCCCCATACGGGGCGGTTCCTCTACGAGCAGTACTTC | CASSLGPHTGRFLYEQYF | few | TRBV7-2 | NA | 18 | TRBJ2-7
TGTGCCGCAGGGCTAGCGGGGGCCCAAGAGACCCAGTACTTC | CAAGLAGAQETQYF | once | TRBV5-4 | TRBD2 | 14 | TRBJ2-5
TGTGCCAGCAGTTACTCGGCCAGAACTAACTATGGCTACACCTTC | CASSYSARTNYGYTF | many | TRBV6-6 | NA | 15 | TRBJ1-2
TGTGCCAGCGGATCCAGTCAACAGCTTAACTATGGCTACACCTTC | CASGSSQQLNYGYTF | NA | TRBV11-1 | NA | 15 | TRBJ1-2
TGCGCCAGCAGACTCACTAGCGGGAGGACGCCCGAGCAGTACTTC | CASRLTSGRTPEQYF | NA | TRBV10-1 | TRBD2 | 15 | TRBJ2-7
TGTGCCAGCAGCGCGACTCGGTACGAGCAGTACTTC | CASSATRYEQYF | NA | TRBV7-2 | NA | 12 | TRBJ2-7
TGTGCCAGCAGCTTTTTAGGGGTACGGTACAGCTCCTACAATGAGCAGTTCTTC | CASSFLGVRYSSYNEQFF | few | TRBV28 | NA | 18 | TRBJ2-1
TGTGCCAGCAGCTACACTAGCGGGGACTACAATGAGCAGTTCTTC | CASSYTSGDYNEQFF | NA | TRBV11-1 | TRBD2 | 15 | TRBJ2-1
TGTGCCAGCAGTCTGCCCGGCGATGGCTACACCTTC | CASSLPGDGYTF | many | TRBV27 | NA | 12 | TRBJ1-2
TGTGCCAGCAGAGGGAGCGGGAGGAGCTCCTACAATGAGCAGTTCTTC | CASRGSGRSSYNEQFF | NA | TRBV12-3/TRBV12-4 | TRBD2 | 16 | TRBJ2-1